The rows below give T cell receptor beta chains drawn from one sample of a study of blood T cells in healthy people across ages. TCRdb processed the 5' RACE reads anew with MiXCR; each CDR3 protein has one entry. Among about 830,000 distinct CDR3 sequences listed, around two thirds were seen once. Material for sequencing was blood. Receptor source: a man under 40 in good health. Each CDR3 is given with its conserved first and last residue. Each record gives: clone size, D gene, J gene, V gene, CDR3 protein, CDR3 DNA. A D gene is named only where the DNA matches it firmly. Rows give clone size only sometimes, using once, few, many, or a class for an expanded clone.

abundance: few; d_gene: TRBD2; j_gene: TRBJ2-5; v_gene: TRBV4-2; CDR3aa: CASSQDRRGYATQETQYF; CDR3nt: TGTGCCAGCAGCCAAGATCGGCGGGGGTATGCTACCCAAGAGACCCAGTACTTC
abundance: NA; d_gene: TRBD2; j_gene: TRBJ2-1; v_gene: TRBV6-5; CDR3aa: CASSPGLGGYNEQFF; CDR3nt: TGTGCCAGCAGTCCTGGACTAGGCGGGTACAATGAGCAGTTCTTC
abundance: NA; d_gene: NA; j_gene: TRBJ2-5; v_gene: TRBV5-1; CDR3aa: CASSLGGVEETQYF; CDR3nt: TGCGCCAGCAGCTTGGGAGGGGTCGAAGAGACCCAGTACTTC
abundance: NA; d_gene: NA; j_gene: TRBJ2-5; v_gene: TRBV6-2/TRBV6-3; CDR3aa: CASSNPSTGETQYF; CDR3nt: TGTGCCAGCAGCAATCCTTCGACTGGAGAGACCCAGTACTTC
abundance: few; d_gene: TRBD2; j_gene: TRBJ2-1; v_gene: TRBV12-3/TRBV12-4; CDR3aa: CASSRLAGARREQFF; CDR3nt: TGTGCCAGCAGCAGACTAGCGGGGGCTCGACGTGAGCAGTTCTTC
abundance: NA; d_gene: TRBD2; j_gene: TRBJ2-3; v_gene: TRBV9; CDR3aa: CASSSGGGSTDTQYF; CDR3nt: TGTGCCAGCAGCTCCGGGGGGGGAAGCACAGATACGCAGTATTTT
abundance: NA; d_gene: NA; j_gene: TRBJ2-7; v_gene: TRBV28; CDR3aa: CASSFEGIGSYEQYF; CDR3nt: TGTGCCAGCAGTTTTGAGGGAATTGGCTCCTACGAGCAGTACTTC
abundance: NA; d_gene: NA; j_gene: TRBJ2-3; v_gene: TRBV6-5; CDR3aa: CASSYSSVADTQYF; CDR3nt: TGTGCCAGCAGTTACTCGTCCGTCGCGGATACGCAGTATTTT
abundance: NA; d_gene: NA; j_gene: TRBJ1-2; v_gene: TRBV27; CDR3aa: CDSIITGSDGYTF; CDR3nt: TGTGACAGCATCATAACGGGGTCGGATGGCTACACCTTC
abundance: NA; d_gene: NA; j_gene: TRBJ2-3; v_gene: TRBV18; CDR3aa: CASSPVGDPSTDTQYF; CDR3nt: TGTGCCAGCTCACCTGTTGGGGACCCTAGCACAGATACGCAGTATTTT
abundance: NA; d_gene: TRBD2; j_gene: TRBJ2-3; v_gene: TRBV7-2; CDR3aa: CASSARESGGGTDTQYF; CDR3nt: TGTGCCAGCAGTGCACGAGAGAGCGGGGGTGGCACAGATACGCAGTATTTT
abundance: once; d_gene: NA; j_gene: TRBJ1-4; v_gene: TRBV4-3; CDR3aa: CASSHLIQTNEKLFF; CDR3nt: TGCGCCAGCAGCCACTTAATTCAAACTAATGAAAAACTGTTTTTT
abundance: NA; d_gene: NA; j_gene: TRBJ1-4; v_gene: TRBV12-3/TRBV12-4; CDR3aa: CASSSGSWGEKLFF; CDR3nt: TGTGCCAGCAGTTCAGGGAGTTGGGGTGAAAAACTGTTTTTT
abundance: NA; d_gene: NA; j_gene: TRBJ2-2; v_gene: TRBV12-3/TRBV12-4; CDR3aa: CASSPIQDSNTGEQFF; CDR3nt: TGTGCCAGCAGCCCCATTCAAGATTCGAACACCGGGGAGCAGTTTTTT
abundance: NA; d_gene: NA; j_gene: TRBJ2-2; v_gene: TRBV6-1; CDR3aa: CASSVTDGYTRELFF; CDR3nt: TGTGCCAGCAGTGTGACGGACGGCTACACCAGGGAGCTGTTTTTT
abundance: many; d_gene: NA; j_gene: TRBJ2-7; v_gene: TRBV7-2; CDR3aa: CASSPGHSYEQYF; CDR3nt: TGTGCCAGCAGTCCGGGCCACTCCTACGAGCAGTACTTC
abundance: NA; d_gene: TRBD2; j_gene: TRBJ2-7; v_gene: TRBV14; CDR3aa: CASSQYDLEVAGFSYEQYF; CDR3nt: TGTGCCAGCAGCCAATATGACCTCGAGGTAGCGGGGTTCTCCTACGAGCAGTACTTC